The 9 T cell receptor beta chains below all came from one sample that was sequenced in a study of shared clonotypes between healthy human individuals. Only in-frame clones appear in the TCRdb table, and some are missing; sequencing was by immunoSEQ multiplex PCR. The sample has more than 1.2 million clones, 98% seen once. Sequenced input: naive CD4+ T cells sorted from blood. Indicated subset: CD45RA+ positively selected. The receptors originated from a man aged 30 to 39 in good health.

This chain joins TRBV19 and TRBJ1-2, with D unresolved. This CDR3 has 13 amino acids. Germline CDR1 reads LNHDA; CDR2 reads SQIVND (reference sequence). The V end was cut by 5 bases, the J end by 8 bases, with 15 bases between. The CDR3 bases are TGTGCCAGTAGTGACCGACTGCTGGAGGGCTACACCTTC. This codes for CASSDRLLEGYTF.

This clone was picked up one time. The chain is built from TRBV6-5 and TRBJ1-5; D uncertain. V was clipped by 0 bases and J by 4 bases, with 10 bases between them. Germline V CDR1 and CDR2: MNHEY, SVGAGI. The CDR3 contains 15 residues. The CDR3 sequence: CASSYSWSLNQPQHF. Here the CDR3 DNA reads TGTGCCAGCAGTTACTCGTGGAGTCTTAATCAGCCCCAGCATTTT.

J is TRBJ1-2 and V is TRBV9; possible D gene TRBD1, 6 bases. Germline CDR1 and CDR2: SGDLS and YYNGEE. The CDR3 consists of 13 residues. V was cut by 4 bases and J by 5 bases, with 12 bases left in between. This CDR3 is CASSPQGQYGYTF. DNA for the CDR3: TGTGCCAGCAGCCCCCAGGGGCAATATGGCTACACCTTC.

This clone was seen a single time. The chain links TRBV2 to TRBJ1-5; no definite D call. The length of the CDR3 is 13 residues. V was pared by 7 bases and J by 11 bases, with 18 bases between. The germline CDR1 and CDR2 sequences are SNHLY and FYNNEI. CDR3 in amino acids: CASKGVTPSAQHF. Written as DNA, the CDR3 is TGTGCCAGCAAGGGTGTCACGCCTTCAGCCCAGCATTTT.

The rearrangement joins TRBV11-2 to TRBJ2-1, with 7 bases aligning to TRBD2. Trimming took 4 bases from V and 0 from J; bases not matched to a gene: 6. The length of the CDR3 is 16 residues. CDR1 and CDR2 (germline): SGHAT, FQNNGV. The CDR3 DNA sequence: TGTGCCAGCAGCTCCGAGCGGGGACCCTCCTACAATGAGCAGTTCTTC. This translates into CASSSERGPSYNEQFF.

The chain has TRBV5-1 and TRBJ2-2; 7 bases agree with TRBD1. The length of the CDR3 is 13 residues. Germline CDR1 is SGHRS and CDR2 is YFSETQ. V gave up 3 bases and J gave up 7 bases; unmatched junction bases: 3. The CDR3, as DNA: TGCGCCAGCAGCTCGACAGGGCTCGGGGAGCTGTTTTTT. Its protein is CASSSTGLGELFF.

The CDR3 protein is CASSHRGGPIDNEQFF. As DNA, the CDR3 is TGTGCCAGCAGTCACCGGGGAGGGCCTATAGACAATGAGCAGTTCTTC. The rearrangement links TRBV27 to TRBJ2-1, with 7 bases aligning to TRBD2. The V gene end was trimmed by 5 bases and the J gene end by 5 bases; junction bases not matched to a gene: 12. CDR1 and CDR2 from the germline V gene are MNHEY and SMNVEV (reference sequence). This CDR3 comprises 16 residues.

The count of this clone is one. V and J are TRBV23-1 and TRBJ1-5; D might be TRBD1 (5 bases). TRBV23-1 is sorted into the ORF group, with uncertain function. The CDR3 has 15 amino acids. V shed 0 bases and J shed 0 bases, with 6 bases lying between them. The chain's CDR3 is CASSQSGGSNQPQHF. Here the CDR3 DNA reads TGCGCCAGCAGTCAATCGGGGGGTAGCAATCAGCCCCAGCATTTT.

The genes are TRBV19 and TRBJ1-1, with TRBD1 matching 8 bases. This CDR3 contains 14 residues. Per germline, CDR1 LNHDA and CDR2 SQIVND (reference sequence). V was pared by 8 bases and J by 7 bases, with 12 bases of the junction left unmatched. The CDR3 loop reads CASYGTGRAYEAFF. The CDR3 region has the DNA TGTGCCAGTTATGGGACAGGCCGCGCGTATGAAGCTTTCTTT.